The sequence of this T cell receptor beta chain was determined in a study of shared clonotypes between healthy human individuals. TCRdb's copy holds only in-frame clones and misses some; the assay was immunoSEQ multiplex PCR. Among about 1.5 million clones, roughly 96% were seen once, and the ten largest hold roughly 1.2%. This clone was seen just once. Germline V gene lookup returns CDR1 SGHVS and CDR2 FQNEAQ. This CDR3 is 15 amino acids long. V was shortened by 4 bases and J by 7 bases, with 17 bases between the two germline ends. This receptor was identified in a young man in good health. The chain couples TRBV7-8 to TRBJ2-1; D is possibly TRBD2 (7 bases). The sequenced sample consisted of naive CD4+ T cells sorted from blood. Subset meaning: CD45RA+ positively selected. CDR3 coding DNA: TGTGCCAGCAGCTCGCGCGCGGGGGCCACAAATGAGCAGTTCTTC. Protein sequence: CASSSRAGATNEQFF.